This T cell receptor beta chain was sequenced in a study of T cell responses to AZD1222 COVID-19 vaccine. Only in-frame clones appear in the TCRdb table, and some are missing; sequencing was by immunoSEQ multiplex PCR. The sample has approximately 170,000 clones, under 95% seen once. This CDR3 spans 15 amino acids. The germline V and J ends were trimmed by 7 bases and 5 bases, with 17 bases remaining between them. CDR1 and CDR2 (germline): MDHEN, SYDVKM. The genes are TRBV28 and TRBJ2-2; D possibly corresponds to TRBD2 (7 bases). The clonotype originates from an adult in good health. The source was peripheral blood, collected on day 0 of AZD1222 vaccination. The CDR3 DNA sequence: TGTGCCAGCACCCGTGGGGGGGCGGTAACCGGGGAGCTGTTTTTT. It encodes CASTRGGAVTGELFF. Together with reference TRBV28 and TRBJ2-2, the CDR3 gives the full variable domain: DVKVTQSSRYLVKRTGEKVFLECVQDMDHENMFWYRQDPGLGLRLIYFSYDVKMKEKGDIPEGYSVSREKKERFSLILESASTNQTSMYLCASTRGGAVTGELFFGEGSRLTVL.